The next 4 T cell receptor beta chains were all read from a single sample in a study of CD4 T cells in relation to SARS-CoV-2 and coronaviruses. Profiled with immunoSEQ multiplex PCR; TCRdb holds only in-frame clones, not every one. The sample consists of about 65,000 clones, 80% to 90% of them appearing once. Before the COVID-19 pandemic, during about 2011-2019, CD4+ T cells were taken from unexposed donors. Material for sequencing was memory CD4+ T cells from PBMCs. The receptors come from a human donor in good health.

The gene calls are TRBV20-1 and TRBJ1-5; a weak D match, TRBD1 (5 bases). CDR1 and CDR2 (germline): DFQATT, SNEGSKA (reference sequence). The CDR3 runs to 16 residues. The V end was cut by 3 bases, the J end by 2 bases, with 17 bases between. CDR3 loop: CSASRRGLGGNQPQHF. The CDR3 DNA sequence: TGCAGTGCTAGTCGGAGGGGCCTTGGGGGCAATCAGCCCCAGCATTTT.

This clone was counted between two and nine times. The CDR3 sequence is CSASDRSSYNSPLHF. CDR3 in DNA: TGCAGTGCTAGTGACCGGAGCTCCTATAATTCACCCCTCCACTTT. The chain is built from TRBV20-1 and TRBJ1-6; D uncertain. This CDR3 spans 15 amino acids. From germline, CDR1 is DFQATT and CDR2 SNEGSKA (reference sequence). Trimming cost V 3 bases and J 0 bases, with 9 bases left between them.

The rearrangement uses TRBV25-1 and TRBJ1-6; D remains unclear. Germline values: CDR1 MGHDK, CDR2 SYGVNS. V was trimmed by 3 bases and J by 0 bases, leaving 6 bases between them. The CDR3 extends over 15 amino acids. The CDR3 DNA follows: TGTGCCAGCAGTGACCAAAGCTCCTATAATTCACCCCTCCACTTT. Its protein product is CASSDQSSYNSPLHF.

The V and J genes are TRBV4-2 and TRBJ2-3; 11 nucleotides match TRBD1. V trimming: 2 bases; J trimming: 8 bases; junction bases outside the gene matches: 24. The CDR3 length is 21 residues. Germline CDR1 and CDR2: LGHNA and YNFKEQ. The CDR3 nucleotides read TGTGCCAGCAGCCAATGGTGGGCGAAGGGTGGACAGGGGGCATTCTTTGGTACGCAGTATTTT. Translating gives CASSQWWAKGGQGAFFGTQYF.